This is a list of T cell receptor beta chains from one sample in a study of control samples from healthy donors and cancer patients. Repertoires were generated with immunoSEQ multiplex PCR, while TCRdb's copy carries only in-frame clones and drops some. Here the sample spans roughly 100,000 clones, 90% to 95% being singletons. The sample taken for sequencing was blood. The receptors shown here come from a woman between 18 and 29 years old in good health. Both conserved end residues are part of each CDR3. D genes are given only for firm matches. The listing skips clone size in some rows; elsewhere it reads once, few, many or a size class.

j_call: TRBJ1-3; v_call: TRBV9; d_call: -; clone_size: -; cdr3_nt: TGTGCCAGCAGCGTAGGATCGAGCTCTGGAAACACCATATATTTT; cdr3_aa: CASSVGSSSGNTIYF
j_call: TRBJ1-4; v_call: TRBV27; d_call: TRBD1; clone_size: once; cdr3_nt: TGTGCCAGCAGTTTAGATCATCGCCTCTCACAGGGGAAAAGAGGAAAACTGTTTTTT; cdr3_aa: CASSLDHRLSQGKRGKLFF
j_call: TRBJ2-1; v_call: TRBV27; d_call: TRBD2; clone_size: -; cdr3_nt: TGTGCCAGCAGTCGTCCGGGACTAGCGGTAAGGAATGAGCAGTTCTTC; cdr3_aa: CASSRPGLAVRNEQFF
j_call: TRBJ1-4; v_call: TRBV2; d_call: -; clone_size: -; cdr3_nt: TGTGCCAGCACTGAAGGGTGGGGTGAAAAACTGTTTTTT; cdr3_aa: CASTEGWGEKLFF
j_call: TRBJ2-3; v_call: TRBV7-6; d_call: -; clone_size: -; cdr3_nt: TGTGCCAGCAGTCCAAACTCTGGAGGGACCATCACGCAGTATTTT; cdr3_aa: CASSPNSGGTITQYF
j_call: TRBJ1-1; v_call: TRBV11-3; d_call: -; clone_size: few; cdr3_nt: TGTGCCAGCAGCCCCGAGTTAGTCACTGAAGCTTTCTTT; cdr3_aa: CASSPELVTEAFF
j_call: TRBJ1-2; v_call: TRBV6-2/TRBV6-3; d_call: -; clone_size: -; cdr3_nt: TGTGCCAGCAGTCAAAACGAACTAGCAGGAAATGGCTACACCTTC; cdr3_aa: CASSQNELAGNGYTF
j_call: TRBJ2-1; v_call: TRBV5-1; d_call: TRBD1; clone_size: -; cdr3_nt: TGCGCCAGCAGTTCCGGGACAGGGGGCTACAATGAGCAGTTCTTC; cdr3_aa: CASSSGTGGYNEQFF
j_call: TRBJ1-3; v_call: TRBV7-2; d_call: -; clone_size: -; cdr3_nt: TGTGCCAGCAGCGTCCGACAGGGAAACACCATATATTTT; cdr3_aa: CASSVRQGNTIYF
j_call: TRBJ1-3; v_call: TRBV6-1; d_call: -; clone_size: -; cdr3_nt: TGTGCCAGCAGTGAGGCGGGATTGGGGGTAAATGGAAACACCATATATTTT; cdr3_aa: CASSEAGLGVNGNTIYF
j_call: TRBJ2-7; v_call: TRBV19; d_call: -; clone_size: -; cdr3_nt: TGTGCCAGTAGTCCCCCCTGGGGGGGCAGTGTAAGCGAGCAGTACTTC; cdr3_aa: CASSPPWGGSVSEQYF
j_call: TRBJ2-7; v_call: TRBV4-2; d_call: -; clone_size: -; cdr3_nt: TGTGCCAGCAGCCAAGATCACGGCTACGAGCAGTACTTC; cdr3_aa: CASSQDHGYEQYF
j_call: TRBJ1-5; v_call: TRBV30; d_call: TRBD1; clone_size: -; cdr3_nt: TGTGCCTGGAGTGTACGGGACAGTAATACTCTTGGCAATCAGCCCCAGCATTTT; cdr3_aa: CAWSVRDSNTLGNQPQHF
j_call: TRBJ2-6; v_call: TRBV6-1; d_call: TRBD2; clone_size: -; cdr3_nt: TGTGCCAGCAGGGAACTAGCGGGTCCTACCTCTGGGGCCAACGTCCTGACTTTC; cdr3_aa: CASRELAGPTSGANVLTF
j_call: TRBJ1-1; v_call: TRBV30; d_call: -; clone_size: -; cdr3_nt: TGTGCCTGGAGTGTACAGCCCAACACTGAAGCTTTCTTT; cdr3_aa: CAWSVQPNTEAFF
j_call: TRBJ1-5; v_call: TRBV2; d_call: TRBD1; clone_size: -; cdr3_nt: TGTGCCAGCAGTGAATGGACAGGCCAAAATCAGCCCCAGCATTTT; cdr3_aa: CASSEWTGQNQPQHF
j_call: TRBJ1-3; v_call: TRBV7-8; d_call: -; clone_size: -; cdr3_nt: TGTGCCAGCAGCTTAGTCGACGGCGCGGGGGGAAACACCATATATTTT; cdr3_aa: CASSLVDGAGGNTIYF
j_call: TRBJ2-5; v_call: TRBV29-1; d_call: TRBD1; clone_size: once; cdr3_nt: TGCAGCGTGGTACAGGGGTCAGAGACCCAGTACTTC; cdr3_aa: CSVVQGSETQYF
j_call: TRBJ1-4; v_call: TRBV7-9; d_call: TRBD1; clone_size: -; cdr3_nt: TGTGCCAGCAGCGGACAGGGGGCTAATGAAAAACTGTTTTTT; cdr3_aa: CASSGQGANEKLFF
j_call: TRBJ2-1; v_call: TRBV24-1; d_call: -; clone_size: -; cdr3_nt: TGTGCCACCAGGAGCCGGGACTCCAGCTCCTACAATGAGCAGTTCTTC; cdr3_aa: CATRSRDSSSYNEQFF
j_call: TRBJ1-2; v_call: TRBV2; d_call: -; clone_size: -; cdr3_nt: TGTGCCAGCAGTGAGGTAGCGTTCTCTAACTATGGCTACACCTTC; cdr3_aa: CASSEVAFSNYGYTF
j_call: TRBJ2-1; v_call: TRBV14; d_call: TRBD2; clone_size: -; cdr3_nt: TGTGCCAGCAGCCCGGGACTAGAGTCCTACAATGAGCAGTTCTTC; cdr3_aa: CASSPGLESYNEQFF
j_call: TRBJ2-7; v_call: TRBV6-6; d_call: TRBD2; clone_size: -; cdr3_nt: TGTGCCAGCAAGAGCGGGGGGGTATCCTACGAGCAGTACTTC; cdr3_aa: CASKSGGVSYEQYF
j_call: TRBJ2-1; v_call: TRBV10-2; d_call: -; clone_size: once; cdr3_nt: TGCGCCAGCAGTGAGTCTGGGCTGGGGTACAATGAGCAGTTCTTC; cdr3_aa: CASSESGLGYNEQFF
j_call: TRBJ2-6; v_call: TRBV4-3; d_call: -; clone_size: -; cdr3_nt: TGCGCCAGCAGCCAAGAATACGGGGCCAACGTCCTGACTTTC; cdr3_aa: CASSQEYGANVLTF
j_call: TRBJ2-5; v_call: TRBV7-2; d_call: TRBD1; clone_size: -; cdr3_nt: TGTGCCAGCAGCTTAAGCGGGACAGGGGGGTCAGAGACCCAGTACTTC; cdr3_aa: CASSLSGTGGSETQYF
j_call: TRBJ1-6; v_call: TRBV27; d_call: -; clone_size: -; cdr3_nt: TGTGCCAGCAGTACCTACGGGACAAATAATTCACCCCTCCACTTT; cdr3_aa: CASSTYGTNNSPLHF
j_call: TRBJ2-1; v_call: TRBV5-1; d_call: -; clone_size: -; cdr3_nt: TGCGCCAGCAGCTTCTCGAATGAGCAGTTCTTC; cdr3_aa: CASSFSNEQFF
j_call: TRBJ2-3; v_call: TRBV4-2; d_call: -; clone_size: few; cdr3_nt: TGTGCCAGCAGCCAAGGACTAGGGCCAGCAGATACGCAGTATTTT; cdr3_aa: CASSQGLGPADTQYF
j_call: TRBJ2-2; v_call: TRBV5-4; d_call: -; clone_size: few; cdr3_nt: TGTGCCAGCAGCTTGGGGGCTGGGAACACCGGGGAGCTGTTTTTT; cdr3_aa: CASSLGAGNTGELFF
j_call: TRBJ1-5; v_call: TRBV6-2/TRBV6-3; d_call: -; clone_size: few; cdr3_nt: TGTGCCAGCAGTTACTCACAGGAGGGTCATAGCAATCAGCCCCAGCATTTT; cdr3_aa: CASSYSQEGHSNQPQHF
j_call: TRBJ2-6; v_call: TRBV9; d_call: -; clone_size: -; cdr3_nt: TGTGCCAGCAGCCGCGCAGGGGTTGGGGCCAACGTCCTGACTTTC; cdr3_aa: CASSRAGVGANVLTF
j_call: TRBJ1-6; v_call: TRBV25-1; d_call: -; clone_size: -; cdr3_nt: TGTGCCAGCAGTGAAACGTACAGCAATTCACCCCTCCACTTT; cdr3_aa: CASSETYSNSPLHF
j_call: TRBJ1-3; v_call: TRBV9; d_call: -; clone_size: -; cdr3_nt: TGTGCCAGCAGCGTAGCTCAGGGGTCCTCTGGAAACACCATATATTTT; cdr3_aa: CASSVAQGSSGNTIYF
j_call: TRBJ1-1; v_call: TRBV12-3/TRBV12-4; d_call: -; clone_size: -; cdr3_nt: TGTGCCAGCAGTTTAGGGCAGAACACTGAAGCTTTCTTT; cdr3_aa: CASSLGQNTEAFF
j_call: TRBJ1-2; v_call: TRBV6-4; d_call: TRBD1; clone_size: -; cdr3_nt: TGTGCCAGCAGTCCTTCGGGACAGATTTATGGCTACACCTTC; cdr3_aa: CASSPSGQIYGYTF
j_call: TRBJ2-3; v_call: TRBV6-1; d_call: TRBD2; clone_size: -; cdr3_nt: TGTGCCAGCAGTGAAGCGCCTAGCGGGGGGTCCCCCTCTTTCCGGGATACGCAGTATTTT; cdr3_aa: CASSEAPSGGSPSFRDTQYF
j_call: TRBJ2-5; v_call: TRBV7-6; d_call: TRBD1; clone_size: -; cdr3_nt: TGTGCCAGCAGCTTAGTCCGACCCCTTACAGGGGGCGCTCGGGAGACCCAGTACTTC; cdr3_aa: CASSLVRPLTGGARETQYF
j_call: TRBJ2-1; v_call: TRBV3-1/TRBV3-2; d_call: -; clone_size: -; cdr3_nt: TGTGCCAGCAGCCCAGGAGTTGTGTCCTACAATGAGCAGTTCTTC; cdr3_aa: CASSPGVVSYNEQFF
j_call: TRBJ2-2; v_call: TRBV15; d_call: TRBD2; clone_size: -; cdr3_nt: TGTGCCACCAGCTCCTACGGGGGGGGGAACACCGGGGAGCTGTTTTTT; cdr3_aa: CATSSYGGGNTGELFF
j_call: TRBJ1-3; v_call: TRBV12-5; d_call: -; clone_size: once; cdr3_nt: TGTGCTAGTGGACTTGAGAGCGGAATCTCTGGAAACACCATATATTTT; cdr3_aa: CASGLESGISGNTIYF
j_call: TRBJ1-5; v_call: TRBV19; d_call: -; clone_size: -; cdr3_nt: TGTGCCAGTAGTACAGCCGGAGGTCAGCCCCAGCATTTT; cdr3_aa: CASSTAGGQPQHF
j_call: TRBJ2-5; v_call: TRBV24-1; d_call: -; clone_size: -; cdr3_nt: TGTGCCACCAGTGATCTAGGGCCACTGGAGACCCAGTACTTC; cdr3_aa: CATSDLGPLETQYF
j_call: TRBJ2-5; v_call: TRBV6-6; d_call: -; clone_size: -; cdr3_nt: TGTGCCAGCACCCCTAAGCCTACGGGGACCCAGTACTTC; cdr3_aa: CASTPKPTGTQYF
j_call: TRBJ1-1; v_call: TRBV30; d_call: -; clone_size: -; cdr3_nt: TGTGCCTGGAGTGTTCGGGACCGCACTGAAGCTTTCTTT; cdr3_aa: CAWSVRDRTEAFF
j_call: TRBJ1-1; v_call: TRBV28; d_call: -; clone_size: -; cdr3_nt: TGTGCCAGCAGTTGGCAGATGAACACTGAAGCTTTCTTT; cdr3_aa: CASSWQMNTEAFF
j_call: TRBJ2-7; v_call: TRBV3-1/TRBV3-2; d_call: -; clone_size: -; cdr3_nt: TGTGCCAGCAGCCAATTCCAATACGAGCAGTACTTC; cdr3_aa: CASSQFQYEQYF